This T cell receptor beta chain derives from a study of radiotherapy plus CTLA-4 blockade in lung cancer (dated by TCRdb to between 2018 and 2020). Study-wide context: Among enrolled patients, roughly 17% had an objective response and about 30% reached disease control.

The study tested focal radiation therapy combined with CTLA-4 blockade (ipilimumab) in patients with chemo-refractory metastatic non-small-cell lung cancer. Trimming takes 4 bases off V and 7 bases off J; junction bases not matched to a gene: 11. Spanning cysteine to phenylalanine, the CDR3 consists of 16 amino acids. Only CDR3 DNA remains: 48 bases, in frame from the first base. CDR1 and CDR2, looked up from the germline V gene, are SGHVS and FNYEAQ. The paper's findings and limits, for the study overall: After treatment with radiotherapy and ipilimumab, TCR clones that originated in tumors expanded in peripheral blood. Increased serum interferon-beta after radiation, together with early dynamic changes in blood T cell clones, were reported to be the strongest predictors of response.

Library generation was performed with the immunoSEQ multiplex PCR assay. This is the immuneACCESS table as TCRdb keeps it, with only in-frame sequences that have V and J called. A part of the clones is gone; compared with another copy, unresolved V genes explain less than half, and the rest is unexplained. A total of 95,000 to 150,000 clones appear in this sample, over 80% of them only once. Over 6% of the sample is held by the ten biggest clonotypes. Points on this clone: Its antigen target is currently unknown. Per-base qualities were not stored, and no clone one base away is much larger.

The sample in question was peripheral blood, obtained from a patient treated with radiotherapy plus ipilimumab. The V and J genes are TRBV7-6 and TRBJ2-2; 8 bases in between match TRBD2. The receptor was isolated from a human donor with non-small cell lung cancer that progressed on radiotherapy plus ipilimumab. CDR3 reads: CASSSTAGVGVGELFF. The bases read TGTGCCAGCAGCTCAACAGCGGGAGTAGGTGTCGGGGAGCTGTTTTTT.